The rows below give T cell receptor beta chains drawn from one sample of a study of beta chain features in type 1 diabetes. The method was immunoSEQ multiplex PCR; TCRdb's version includes in-frame clones alone and lacks a portion of them. The table shows about 900,000 clones, with roughly 16% occurring only once. Sequences were obtained from naive CD4+ T cells from blood. The receptors come from a young woman in good health. The CDR3 runs from the conserved cysteine through the conserved F or W. A D gene is named only where the DNA matches it firmly. Size tells how often a clone was seen (once, few, many) or the class of an expanded clone, and some rows leave it out.

CDR3 DNA,CDR3 protein,V gene,CDR3 length,D gene,J gene,clone size
TGTGCCAGCAGTTCGCGGGAGACCACAGATACGCAGTATTTT,CASSSRETTDTQYF,TRBV27,14,TRBD2,TRBJ2-3,-
TGTGCCAGCAGCTCCGGTCACGGGACGGGGTCTTTAGGGCAGTACTTC,CASSSGHGTGSLGQYF,TRBV11-2,16,-,TRBJ2-7,-
TGTGCCAGCAACCCACGCAATGAGCAGTTCTTC,CASNPRNEQFF,TRBV2,11,-,TRBJ2-1,-
TGTGCCAGCAGCTTAAGGGGGCGTGAGACCCAGTACTTC,CASSLRGRETQYF,TRBV7-2,13,TRBD1,TRBJ2-5,-
TGCGCCAGCAGACAGACTGGGACAGAAGGCTACGAGCAGTACTTC,CASRQTGTEGYEQYF,TRBV5-1,15,TRBD1,TRBJ2-7,few
TGTGCCAGCAGTCGTACCGGGACAGGAATTACAAAAGAGCAGTTCTTC,CASSRTGTGITKEQFF,TRBV28,16,TRBD1,TRBJ2-1,few
TGTGCCAGCAGCTTAGCCGGGGCCTCAGATACGCAGTATTTT,CASSLAGASDTQYF,TRBV7-8,14,-,TRBJ2-3,-
TGTGCCAGCAGCTTTGGGCAGAACGATTACACCGGGGAGCTGTTTTTT,CASSFGQNDYTGELFF,TRBV11-2,16,-,TRBJ2-2,few
TGTGCCAGCAGCTTAGTTGGAGGGCTTGCAAGCTCTGGGGCCAACGTCCTGACTTTC,CASSLVGGLASSGANVLTF,TRBV7-9,19,-,TRBJ2-6,few
TGCGCCAGCAGCGATAGCGGGAGCTACGAGCAGTACTTC,CASSDSGSYEQYF,TRBV5-1,13,TRBD2,TRBJ2-7,few
TGCAGCGTTGGGAATTGGGACAGGACCTATGGCTACACCTTC,CSVGNWDRTYGYTF,TRBV29-1,14,TRBD1,TRBJ1-2,-
TGCGCCAGTGGGGGACAGTCGAACACTGAAGCTTTCTTT,CASGGQSNTEAFF,TRBV5-1,13,TRBD1,TRBJ1-1,-
TGTGCCAGCAGCTCGGACAGGGGATTCTCGGGTGGCTACACCTTC,CASSSDRGFSGGYTF,TRBV7-2,15,TRBD1,TRBJ1-2,-
TGTGCCAGCAGCTTAGCGTCCGTGGAGACCCAGTACTTC,CASSLASVETQYF,TRBV7-9,13,-,TRBJ2-5,-
TGTGCCAGTAAAACTAGCGGGAGTGCAGATACGCAGTATTTT,CASKTSGSADTQYF,TRBV19,14,TRBD2,TRBJ2-3,once
TGTGCCAGCTCACCAGGTACTTGGGGCACTGAAGCTTTCTTT,CASSPGTWGTEAFF,TRBV18,14,-,TRBJ1-1,-
TGTGCCAGCAGTCTGGACAGAGATACGCAGTATTTT,CASSLDRDTQYF,TRBV28,12,-,TRBJ2-3,-
TGTGCCAGTAACGGGGACAGCTTTCTAGACGGCTACACCTTC,CASNGDSFLDGYTF,TRBV19,14,TRBD1,TRBJ1-2,few
TGTGCCAGCACCCCATGGGACTCGTACGAGCAGTACTTC,CASTPWDSYEQYF,TRBV6-5,13,-,TRBJ2-7,-
TGTGCCAGCAGCCAAGGACAGGGCGATTATGAAAAACTGTTTTTT,CASSQGQGDYEKLFF,TRBV4-2,15,TRBD1,TRBJ1-4,-
TGTGCCATCGGGACTAGCGGGAGTTCAGATACGCAGTATTTT,CAIGTSGSSDTQYF,TRBV6-6,14,TRBD2,TRBJ2-3,-
TGCAGCGTTGAAGATCCGTGGCTAGGAGAAAAACTGTTTTTT,CSVEDPWLGEKLFF,TRBV29-1,14,-,TRBJ1-4,-
TGTGCCAGCAGTTACTTTCGACAGGGTGATTATGAGCAGTTCTTC,CASSYFRQGDYEQFF,TRBV6-5,15,TRBD1,TRBJ2-1,once
TGTGCCAGCTCACAGGGATCAGGAAGGGACTACGAGCAGTACTTC,CASSQGSGRDYEQYF,TRBV18,15,-,TRBJ2-7,-
TGTGCCAGCAGCCACATCGGGAGTGGGACAGATACGCAGTATTTT,CASSHIGSGTDTQYF,TRBV14,15,-,TRBJ2-3,few
TGCGCCAGCAGCAAAAAGACAGGGGCGAGCAATCAGCCCCAGCATTTT,CASSKKTGASNQPQHF,TRBV5-1,16,TRBD1,TRBJ1-5,few
TGTGCCAGCAGCGCCTCCGGGAGCGGGGAGCTGTTTTTT,CASSASGSGELFF,TRBV7-9,13,-,TRBJ2-2,few
TGTGCCAGTAGCCCTGGGGACGCCGTCGGGGCTTTCTTT,CASSPGDAVGAFF,TRBV19,13,-,TRBJ1-1,-
TGTGCCAGCAGCTCGATATCAGATGAGCAGTTCTTC,CASSSISDEQFF,TRBV7-9,12,-,TRBJ2-1,-
TGTGCCAGCAGTTTGATCGGGTCCGGCTACAATAACTATGGCTACACCTTC,CASSLIGSGYNNYGYTF,TRBV28,17,-,TRBJ1-2,-
TGTGCCAGCAGCGCGGGTGGCTCTGGGCGCACAGATACGCAGTATTTT,CASSAGGSGRTDTQYF,TRBV5-4,16,-,TRBJ2-3,-
TGCGCCAGCAGCCAAGATTCTCGCAATGAGCAGTTCTTC,CASSQDSRNEQFF,TRBV4-1,13,-,TRBJ2-1,-
TGTGCCAGCAGCGTGGGACCGAGAAATGAAAAACTGTTTTTT,CASSVGPRNEKLFF,TRBV6-5,14,-,TRBJ1-4,few
TGTGCCAGCAGTGACTGGGGAGATGGCAATGAGCAGTTCTTC,CASSDWGDGNEQFF,TRBV6-1,14,-,TRBJ2-1,-
TGTGCCACCAGCAGAGATCCCCTACTAGCGGGAGATAATGAGCAGTTCTTC,CATSRDPLLAGDNEQFF,TRBV15,17,TRBD2,TRBJ2-1,few
TGTGCCAGCAGCTTCTTCCGGGATCAGCCCCAGCATTTT,CASSFFRDQPQHF,TRBV7-3,13,-,TRBJ1-5,-
TGCGCCAGCAGCCAAGAAGGGGAGTCCGAAGCTTTCTTT,CASSQEGESEAFF,TRBV4-3,13,-,TRBJ1-1,few
TGCAGTGCTCGGGACCTAACAGCTTTCTTT,CSARDLTAFF,TRBV20-1,10,-,TRBJ1-1,-
TGTGCCAGCAGCTTAGCCGGGGACAGGGTTACAGATACGCAGTATTTT,CASSLAGDRVTDTQYF,TRBV7-2,16,TRBD1,TRBJ2-3,few
TGTGCCAGCAGTGACCTACTAGCGGCGGGGCTAGAGACCCAGTACTTC,CASSDLLAAGLETQYF,TRBV25-1,16,TRBD2,TRBJ2-5,-
TGTGCCAGCAGGAAGAGGACTAGCGACTACAATGAGCAGTTCTTC,CASRKRTSDYNEQFF,TRBV11-2,15,TRBD2,TRBJ2-1,-
TGTGCCAGCAGCACGGGACAGGGGGCATTGAACTATGGCTACACCTTC,CASSTGQGALNYGYTF,TRBV5-4,16,TRBD1,TRBJ1-2,-
TGTGCCAGCAGTTACAAGGCGGGGGCCTCCTACAATGAGCAGTTCTTC,CASSYKAGASYNEQFF,TRBV6-5,16,-,TRBJ2-1,few
TGTGCCAGTAGTATAGTAGCCGGGGACAATGAGCAGTTCTTC,CASSIVAGDNEQFF,TRBV19,14,-,TRBJ2-1,few
TGTGCCAGCAGCTTGGCAGGGGGGACACTCTACGAGCAGTACTTC,CASSLAGGTLYEQYF,TRBV5-6,15,-,TRBJ2-7,-
TGTGCCAGCTCACCAGGACAGACCGGGGAGCTGTTTTTT,CASSPGQTGELFF,TRBV18,13,-,TRBJ2-2,-
TGTGCCAGCAGTCTTGCCCGAGGGAGCTCCTACGAGCAGTACTTC,CASSLARGSSYEQYF,TRBV28,15,-,TRBJ2-7,-
TGTGCCAGCAGCCCTCCGGGACATAGCTACGAGCAGTACTTC,CASSPPGHSYEQYF,TRBV5-6,14,-,TRBJ2-7,few
TGTGCCAGCGGTCGCGGATCACAGCTCTCCGGCTATGGCTACACCTTC,CASGRGSQLSGYGYTF,TRBV7-2,16,-,TRBJ1-2,-
TGTGCCAGCAGTTATGGGACTAGCGGGAGGGTAGCGCAGTACTTC,CASSYGTSGRVAQYF,TRBV6-6,15,TRBD2,TRBJ2-7,-
TGTGCCAGCAGCTTACTAAGCCCGAACACCGGGGAGCTGTTTTTT,CASSLLSPNTGELFF,TRBV7-9,15,-,TRBJ2-2,-
TGCGCCAGCAGCTTGGATGCTAGTTCCAATGAGCAGTTCTTC,CASSLDASSNEQFF,TRBV5-1,14,-,TRBJ2-1,few
TGTGCCAGCAGTTTATTTACAGGGATTACAACTAATGAAAAACTGTTTTTT,CASSLFTGITTNEKLFF,TRBV28,17,-,TRBJ1-4,-
TGCGCCAGCAGGCCCGGGACAGGGGGGGAAAAACTGTTTTTT,CASRPGTGGEKLFF,TRBV5-1,14,TRBD1,TRBJ1-4,-
TGTGCCAGCTCACCACAGGGGGACTATGGCTACACCTTC,CASSPQGDYGYTF,TRBV18,13,-,TRBJ1-2,-
TGCGCCAGCAGCTCTTTAGCGGACTACGAGCAGTACTTC,CASSSLADYEQYF,TRBV5-1,13,-,TRBJ2-7,few
TGTGCCAGTAGTTACACAGTAGCGGTCACAGATACGCAGTATTTT,CASSYTVAVTDTQYF,TRBV19,15,-,TRBJ2-3,few
TGTGCCAGCAGCGGGGCGGGGCTTCGGACTAGCGGAAATGAGCAGTTCTTC,CASSGAGLRTSGNEQFF,TRBV7-2,17,TRBD2,TRBJ2-1,-
TGTGCCAGCAGCTGGACGGGGATCCCGAGCTCCTACGAGCAGTACTTC,CASSWTGIPSSYEQYF,TRBV7-2,16,-,TRBJ2-7,-